These T cell receptor beta chains were read from a single sample in a study of blood T cell repertoires in COVID-19. Sequencing was performed with immunoSEQ multiplex PCR; in TCRdb, only in-frame clones are kept and a portion is missing. The sample includes about 160,000 clones, 93% of them seen just once. Sequencing input: peripheral blood. These receptors were taken from a woman aged 55-75 years with COVID-19, enrolled during active disease. CDR3s include the opening cysteine and the closing phenylalanine or tryptophan. The D gene is left open where the match is weak. For some rows the clone size is stated as once, few or many, or as a class when expanded; others skip it.

CDR3 DNA,CDR3 protein,D gene,V gene,J gene,clone size
TGTGCCAGCAGCTTGGACAATAACTATGGCTACACCTTC,CASSLDNNYGYTF,.,TRBV7-2,TRBJ1-2,few
TGTGCCAGTAGTACCTCAGGTGCAGCTAACTATGGCTACACCTTC,CASSTSGAANYGYTF,.,TRBV19,TRBJ1-2,.
TGTGCCAGCAGCAAAGAGTGGGCGCGCGGGGAGCCCCAGCATTTT,CASSKEWARGEPQHF,.,TRBV21-1,TRBJ1-5,.
TGTGCCAGCAACAAGGGACAGGGTACAAACATTCAGTACTTC,CASNKGQGTNIQYF,TRBD1,TRBV5-8,TRBJ2-4,.
TGTGCCAGCTCACAAAGCGGGGGGAAAGAGACCCAGTACTTC,CASSQSGGKETQYF,TRBD2,TRBV18,TRBJ2-5,.
TGCGCCAGCAGTTTACAGGAGAACAACTCTGGAAACACCATATATTTT,CASSLQENNSGNTIYF,.,TRBV5-1,TRBJ1-3,.
TGTGCCAGCAGCCCGGACAGGGGGCTTAATGGCTACACCTTC,CASSPDRGLNGYTF,TRBD1,TRBV6-5,TRBJ1-2,.
TGTGCCAGCAGCTTAGGACCGGGACAGGGCTATGGCTACACCTTC,CASSLGPGQGYGYTF,TRBD1,TRBV7-2,TRBJ1-2,.
TGTGCCTGGAGATCACGGGCGGACTCGGGCGGAGGGGCCACTCATGGCTACACCTTC,CAWRSRADSGGGATHGYTF,.,TRBV30,TRBJ1-2,.
TGTGCCAGCAGCCCCCGGACAGACTACACCGGGGAGCTGTTTTTT,CASSPRTDYTGELFF,.,TRBV7-2,TRBJ2-2,.
TGCGCCAGCAGCTTGGTGGTGATCGGGGGGGAAACAGATACGCAGTATTTT,CASSLVVIGGETDTQYF,TRBD2,TRBV5-1,TRBJ2-3,.
TGTGCCAGCAGTTACCAACAGGGCCAAACCCCCGGGGAGCTGTTTTTT,CASSYQQGQTPGELFF,.,TRBV6-2/TRBV6-3,TRBJ2-2,.
TGCGCCAGCAGCCAAGAGGGGTTCGGGGCCGGGGAGCTGTTTTTT,CASSQEGFGAGELFF,.,TRBV4-1,TRBJ2-2,.
TGTGCCAGCAGCAACGGGCGAGGGTCCGGGGGCTACACCTTC,CASSNGRGSGGYTF,.,TRBV21-1,TRBJ1-2,.
TGTGCTAGCAGCTATAACCCCTCCGGGACAGGGTCTGCCGGGGAGCTGTTTTTT,CASSYNPSGTGSAGELFF,TRBD1,TRBV7-7,TRBJ2-2,.
TGTGCCAGCAGCTTAGATGGGGACAGGGGGCACTACAATGAGCAGTTCTTC,CASSLDGDRGHYNEQFF,TRBD1,TRBV7-8,TRBJ2-1,.
TGTGCCAGCAGCTTAGCCGGCGGGGGGGGATCGTTAGGTGAGCAGTTCTTC,CASSLAGGGGSLGEQFF,TRBD2,TRBV11-1,TRBJ2-1,.
TGTGCCAGCAGCTTAGTGGAGGGTGCAGCTTTCTTT,CASSLVEGAAFF,.,TRBV7-2,TRBJ1-1,.
TGTGCCAGCAGTGACGCGACAGGACTTATCTACGAGCAGTACTTC,CASSDATGLIYEQYF,.,TRBV25-1,TRBJ2-7,.
TGTGCCAGTAGTATAAGCGTTTTCGGGGAGCTGTTTTTT,CASSISVFGELFF,.,TRBV19,TRBJ2-2,.
TGTGCCAGCAGTGCACTTGGACAGGGGGTGGGCTATGGCTACACCTTC,CASSALGQGVGYGYTF,TRBD1,TRBV2,TRBJ1-2,.
TGTGCCAGCAGCGTAGCGGGGGCAGGGGGAGAAGCTTTCTTT,CASSVAGAGGEAFF,TRBD1,TRBV9,TRBJ1-1,once
TGTGCCGGCAGACGGGACTTCTCCTATAATTCACCCCTCCACTTT,CAGRRDFSYNSPLHF,.,TRBV6-5,TRBJ1-6,once
TGTGCCAGCAGTACGCCTGCCGGGACAGGGGCTCGCACAGATACGCAGTATTTT,CASSTPAGTGARTDTQYF,TRBD1,TRBV6-2/TRBV6-3,TRBJ2-3,.
TGTGCCAGCAGCCAAGGCTACAGGGAGGGCTATGGCTACACCTTC,CASSQGYREGYGYTF,.,TRBV3-1/TRBV3-2,TRBJ1-2,few
TGCGCCAGCAGCTTAGGGGATAACTATGGCTACACCTTC,CASSLGDNYGYTF,.,TRBV5-1,TRBJ1-2,.
TGTGCCAGCAGTCCGGCGGGCACTCAGTATGAGCAGTTCTTC,CASSPAGTQYEQFF,.,TRBV6-5,TRBJ2-1,.
TGCGCCAGTCAAACAGGGTCTGGGGCCAACGTCCTGACTTTC,CASQTGSGANVLTF,.,TRBV10-2,TRBJ2-6,once